This paragraph covers one T cell receptor beta chain sequence. Here immunoSEQ multiplex PCR was the method, and the copy in TCRdb shows in-frame clones only, minus some. This sample yields 45,000 to 75,000 clones, of which 82% are seen a single time; approximately 1.5% belongs to the top ten. V gave up 1 base and J gave up 4 bases, with 10 bases separating them. Germline loops: CDR1 SGHAT, CDR2 FQNNGV. CDR3 length equals 14 residues. The source of the sample is a study of OX40 agonist ivuxolimab in advanced cancers. Study background: Patients were dosed with the agonistic anti-OX40 (CD134) antibody ivuxolimab. Checkpoint inhibitors had been given previously to 35% to 50% of patients. Patients receiving dose escalation had hepatocellular carcinoma, melanoma, renal cell or head and neck cancer.

The material sequenced was CD4+ or CD8+ T cells sorted from blood, taken in a trial of the OX40 agonist ivuxolimab. The sequence was obtained from an adult with an advanced solid tumor such as melanoma, head and neck, liver or kidney cancer. This rearrangement joins TRBV11-2 to TRBJ2-5; weak D call: TRBD1 (6 bases). CDR3 sequence: CASSLVDRLETQYF. As DNA, the CDR3 is TGTGCCAGCAGCTTAGTGGACAGACTAGAGACCCAGTACTTC.